This T cell receptor beta chain was retrieved from a study of Graves' ophthalmopathy and Graves' hyperthyroidism. CDR3 regions of TCR beta were amplified from RNA transcripts. Investigators did first-round RT-PCR with HTBI primers, then second-round multiplex PCR. TCRdb reprocessed the multiplex PCR reads via MiXCR and lists one record per CDR3 protein. Of about 390,000 distinct CDR3 sequences listed, 17% are singletons. V lost 4 bases to trimming and J lost 3 bases; unmatched junction nucleotides: 8. The CDR3 is 17 residues long. The V gene's germline CDR1 is SEHNR and CDR2 FQNEAQ (reference sequence).

The V call is TRBV7-9, the J call TRBJ2-4; 11 bases line up with TRBD1. The source of this sequence is an adult woman with stable Graves' hyperthyroidism. The specimen sequenced was peripheral blood. This CDR3 is CASSSKDRGLGKNIQYF. The DNA for the CDR3 is TGTGCCAGCAGCTCAAAGGACAGGGGGCTCGGCAAAAACATTCAGTACTTC.